What follows describes a single TCR beta chain. Its antigen remains unidentified. Produced via immunoSEQ multiplex PCR; TCRdb's table is partial and in-frame only. The sample contains 150,000 to 200,000 clones, roughly 85% of which appear only once. This sample is part of a study of cytomegalovirus exposure and HLA in healthy donors. Points from the study as a whole: Altogether, about 160 TCR beta chains were recorded as cytomegalovirus-associated.

Looked up from germline, CDR1 is SGHTA and CDR2 is FQGNSA. With V trimmed by 1 base and J by 4 bases, 3 bases remained unmatched. This CDR3 is 16 amino acids long. The rearrangement joins TRBV7-2 to TRBJ2-1; 11 bases are a match to TRBD2. The receptor's source is a man aged 18 to 35 in good health and CMV-seropositive. The sequenced material came from PBMCs. The CDR3 nucleotides read TGTGCCAGCAGCTTAGTAGGGACTAGCGGTTACAATGAGCAGTTCTTC. It translates to CASSLVGTSGYNEQFF.